This T cell receptor (beta chain) was identified in a study of human T cells and chemical hapten exposure. Study in general: Throughout a study of 20 to 25 weeks, patients underwent weekly scalp administration of diphenylcyclopropenone doses.

Broader study findings: Expanded TCRs grouped into significantly more large CDR3 similarity clusters than controls produced.

Germline CDR1 and CDR2: SNHLY and FYNNEI. The ends were cut back, 4 bases at V and 7 bases at J, with 17 bases in the middle. There are 15 residues in the CDR3. The library put unique molecular identifiers onto individual cDNA molecules. MiXCR, applied by TCRdb to the RACE reads, yields one record per CDR3 protein. The profile shows under 400,000 distinct CDR3 sequences, approximately 5.1% of them singletons. Notes on this clonotype: The target antigen is unknown.

As to time point: pre-sensitization, week 0. Noted treatment: therapeutic diphenylcyclopropenone sensitization with weekly scalp DPC. Those who donated were patients with alopecia, 18 to 70 years of age, and suitable for DPC. The source material was whole blood, sampled in connection with sensitization to the hapten diphenylcyclopropenone (DPC). The V and J genes are TRBV2 and TRBJ2-1; D might be TRBD2 (7 bases). This TCR came from a woman aged 45-65 years with alopecia areata. Some clones in this sample may be carry-over from other donors' samples. The CDR3 here is CASSVGGGLGNEQFF. In DNA form, the CDR3 reads TGTGCCAGCAGTGTAGGGGGGGGCCTTGGGAATGAGCAGTTCTTC. Full variable domain (remainder filled in from reference TRBV2 and TRBJ2-1): EPEVTQTPSHQVTQMGQEVILRCVPISNHLYFYWYRQILGQKVEFLVSFYNNEISEKSEIFDDQFSVERPDGSNFTLKIRSTKLEDSAMYFCASSVGGGLGNEQFFGPGTRLTVL.